Presented here are 13 T cell receptor beta chains from one specimen sequenced in a study of blood T cell repertoires in COVID-19. Here immunoSEQ multiplex PCR was the method, and the copy in TCRdb shows in-frame clones only, minus some. The sample has approximately 85,000 clones; around four fifths are singletons. The sample consisted of peripheral blood. Receptors originate from a woman aged 65 to 85 with active or convalescent COVID-19.

The chain has TRBV5-8 and TRBJ1-1; no reliable D call. Germline lookup yields CDR1 SGHTS and CDR2 YDEGEE. Trimming shortened V by 4 bases and J by 8 bases, and 9 bases separated the two germline ends. The CDR3 covers 11 residues. The CDR3 DNA follows: TGTGCCAGCAGCCCGGTCTCAGAAGCTTTCTTT. It is translated as CASSPVSEAFF. The entire variable domain, with the rest obtained from reference TRBV5-8 and TRBJ1-1, is as follows: EAGVTQSPTHLIKTRGQQATLRCSPISGHTSVYWYQQALGLGLQFLLWYDEGEERNRGNFPPRFSGRQFPNYSSELNVNALELEDSALYLCASSPVSEAFFGQGTRLTVV.

V gene TRBV6-2 or TRBV6-3 combines with J gene TRBJ2-1, with TRBD1 identical over 7 bases. The CDR3 extends over 15 amino acids. V was pared by 4 bases and J by 5 bases, with 8 bases of the junction left unmatched. Germline CDR1 is MNHEY and CDR2 is SVGEGT. The CDR3 DNA follows: TGTGCCAGCAGTTCCGACAGGGCCAGGGACAATGAGCAGTTCTTC. This encodes CASSSDRARDNEQFF.

V usage is TRBV2 and J usage is TRBJ1-2; tentative D call: TRBD1 (5 bases). This CDR3 is 13 amino acids long. Germline CDR1 and CDR2: SNHLY and FYNNEI. V gave up 4 bases and J gave up 3 bases, with 9 bases separating them. The CDR3 protein is CASSADSYYGYTF. CDR3 sequence (DNA): TGTGCCAGCAGTGCCGACAGTTACTATGGCTACACCTTC.

This clone was counted once. V and J are TRBV2 and TRBJ2-5; possible D gene TRBD1, 5 bases. The CDR3 spans 14 residues. Germline assignment: CDR1 SNHLY and CDR2 FYNNEI. The ends were cut back, 4 bases at V and 3 bases at J, with 12 bases in the middle. CDR3 nucleotides: TGTGCCAGCAGTGGACAGCGATTAAAAGAGACCCAGTACTTC. Residues: CASSGQRLKETQYF.

As to this clone: One end of the junction varies from germline; a read error may be responsible. This chain connects TRBV19 to TRBJ2-7; D is possibly TRBD2 (5 bases). Germline V CDR1 and CDR2: LNHDA, SQIVND (reference sequence). The CDR3 runs to 13 residues. CDR3 residues: CASSMGSGRPRSF. The CDR3 DNA reads as TGTGCCAGTAGTATGGGGAGCGGCCGGCCACGGAGCTTC.

The genes are TRBV14 and TRBJ1-1; a possible D gene is TRBD1 (6 bases). This CDR3 contains 16 residues. Germline lookup yields CDR1 SGHDN and CDR2 FVKESK. The V end lost 6 bases, the J end lost 3 bases, and 20 bases lay between the germline ends. DNA for the CDR3: TGTGCCAGCAGTCTCGGGGGGGGCGCTTCGGACACTGAAGCTTTCTTT. Protein: CASSLGGGASDTEAFF.

The chain links TRBV18 to TRBJ1-2, with 8 positions matching TRBD1. Germline values: CDR1 KGHSH, CDR2 LQKENI. This CDR3 spans 15 amino acids. Trimming at V came to 4 bases and at J to 8 bases, leaving 12 bases not matched to a gene. CDR3 sequence reads: CASSQTKDREQGYTF. CDR3 coding DNA: TGTGCCAGCTCACAGACTAAGGACAGGGAGCAAGGCTACACCTTC.

This chain links TRBV19 with TRBJ1-5; D might be TRBD1 (6 bases). The germline V gene encodes CDR1 LNHDA and CDR2 SQIVND (reference sequence). The V and J ends lost 6 bases and 4 bases respectively, with 28 bases between them. The CDR3 spans 19 residues. In DNA, the CDR3 is TGTGCCAGTAGCCCCAGGGAAAGCCACGGGACACAGAAGAATCAGCCCCAGCATTTT. It is translated as CASSPRESHGTQKNQPQHF.

The chain has TRBV5-4 and TRBJ1-2, with 8 bases aligning to TRBD1. CDR1 is SGHNT and CDR2 is YYREEE in the germline V gene (reference sequence). The CDR3 length is 13 residues. The V gene end was trimmed by 4 bases and the J gene end by 7 bases; junction bases not matched to a gene: 6. In DNA form, the CDR3 reads TGTGCCAGCAGCACGTCGACAGGGGCTGGCTACACCTTC. Translated: CASSTSTGAGYTF.

The rearrangement links TRBV7-2 to TRBJ2-4; 8 positions match TRBD1. This CDR3 region has 15 residues. Germline V lookup: CDR1 SGHTA, CDR2 FQGNSA. Germline trimming cut 0 bases from V and 6 bases from J; bases unmatched to any gene: 4. The chain's CDR3 is CASSLAWTGPNIQYF. The CDR3 region has the DNA TGTGCCAGCAGCTTAGCGTGGACAGGGCCAAACATTCAGTACTTC.

This clone was detected only a few times. The genes are TRBV5-6 and TRBJ2-7; TRBD2 matches 7 bases. The length of the CDR3 is 13 residues. The J segment lost 7 bases and the V segment lost 0 bases, leaving 4 bases of the junction unmatched. Germline V gives CDR1 SGHDT, CDR2 YYEEEE. The CDR3 loop reads CASSLGLAGEQYF. The CDR3 DNA reads TGTGCCAGCAGCTTGGGACTAGCAGGGGAGCAGTACTTC.

The genes are TRBV2 and TRBJ2-3; 9 bases agree with TRBD2. The CDR3 is 14 residues long. The germline CDR1 and CDR2 sequences are SNHLY and FYNNEI. J was trimmed by 0 bases and V by 9 bases; bases with no gene match: 4. The CDR3 here is CASLAGVSTDTQYF. In nucleotides, the CDR3 is TGTGCCAGTTTAGCGGGGGTTAGCACAGATACGCAGTATTTT. The variable domain in full, completed from reference TRBV2 and TRBJ2-3, reads EPEVTQTPSHQVTQMGQEVILRCVPISNHLYFYWYRQILGQKVEFLVSFYNNEISEKSEIFDDQFSVERPDGSNFTLKIRSTKLEDSAMYFCASLAGVSTDTQYFGPGTRLTVL.

The chain carries TRBV19 and TRBJ1-1; the D gene is possibly TRBD1 (5 bases). The CDR3 is made up of 15 amino acids. V dropped 5 bases and J dropped 0 bases, with 13 bases sitting between them. Germline CDR1 is LNHDA and CDR2 is SQIVND (reference sequence). CDR3 sequence reads: CASSLLQAMNTEAFF. The DNA of the CDR3 is TGTGCCAGTAGTCTCTTACAGGCGATGAACACTGAAGCTTTCTTT.